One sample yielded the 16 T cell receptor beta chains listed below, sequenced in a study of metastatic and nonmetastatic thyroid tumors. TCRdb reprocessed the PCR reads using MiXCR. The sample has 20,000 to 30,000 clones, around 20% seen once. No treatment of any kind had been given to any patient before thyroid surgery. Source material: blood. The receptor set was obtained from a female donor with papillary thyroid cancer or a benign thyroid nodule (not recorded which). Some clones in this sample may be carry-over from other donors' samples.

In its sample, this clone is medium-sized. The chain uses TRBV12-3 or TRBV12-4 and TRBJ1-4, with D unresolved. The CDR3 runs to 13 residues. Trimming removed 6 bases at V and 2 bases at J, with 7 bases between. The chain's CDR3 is CASSHDTNEKLFF. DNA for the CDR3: TGTGCCAGCAGCCACGACACTAATGAAAAACTGTTTTTT.

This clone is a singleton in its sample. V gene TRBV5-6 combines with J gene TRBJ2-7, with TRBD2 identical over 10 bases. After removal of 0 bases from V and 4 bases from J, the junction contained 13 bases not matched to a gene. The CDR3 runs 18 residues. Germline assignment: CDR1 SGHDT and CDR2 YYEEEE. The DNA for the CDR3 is TGTGCCAGCAGCTTGGACCCCTTTGGTAGCGGGGGGCCGTACGAGCAGTACTTC. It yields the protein CASSLDPFGSGGPYEQYF.

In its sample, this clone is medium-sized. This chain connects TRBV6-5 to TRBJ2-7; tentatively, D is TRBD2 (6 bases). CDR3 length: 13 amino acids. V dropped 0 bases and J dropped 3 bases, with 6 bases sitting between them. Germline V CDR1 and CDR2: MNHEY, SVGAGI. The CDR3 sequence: CASSYSEGYEQYF. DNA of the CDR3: TGTGCCAGCAGTTACTCGGAGGGCTACGAGCAGTACTTC.

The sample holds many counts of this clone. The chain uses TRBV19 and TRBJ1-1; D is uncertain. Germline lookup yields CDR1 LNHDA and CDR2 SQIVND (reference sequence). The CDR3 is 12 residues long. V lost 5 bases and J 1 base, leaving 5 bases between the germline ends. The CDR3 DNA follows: TGTGCCAGTAGTCCCGCGAACACTGAAGCTTTCTTT. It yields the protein CASSPANTEAFF.

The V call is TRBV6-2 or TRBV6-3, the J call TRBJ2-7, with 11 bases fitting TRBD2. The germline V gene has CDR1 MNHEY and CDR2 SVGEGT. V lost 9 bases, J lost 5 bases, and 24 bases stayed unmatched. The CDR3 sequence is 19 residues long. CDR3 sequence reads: CARTVTGLAGGMVPNEQYF. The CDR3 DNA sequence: TGTGCCAGAACTGTTACGGGTCTAGCGGGGGGTATGGTCCCCAACGAGCAGTACTTC.

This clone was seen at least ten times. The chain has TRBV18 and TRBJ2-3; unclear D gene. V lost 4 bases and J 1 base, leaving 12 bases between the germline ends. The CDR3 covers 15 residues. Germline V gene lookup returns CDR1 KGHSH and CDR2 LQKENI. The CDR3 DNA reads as TGTGCCAGCTCACAGTCTCTGGGCCGCACAGATACGCAGTATTTT. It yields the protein CASSQSLGRTDTQYF.

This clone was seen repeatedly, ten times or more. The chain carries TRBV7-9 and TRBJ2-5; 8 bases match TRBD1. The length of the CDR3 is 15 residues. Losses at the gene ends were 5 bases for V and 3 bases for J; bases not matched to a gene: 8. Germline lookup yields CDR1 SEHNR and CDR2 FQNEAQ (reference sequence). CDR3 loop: CASSAGQGSKETQYF. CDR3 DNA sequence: TGTGCCAGCAGCGCCGGACAGGGCTCTAAAGAGACCCAGTACTTC.

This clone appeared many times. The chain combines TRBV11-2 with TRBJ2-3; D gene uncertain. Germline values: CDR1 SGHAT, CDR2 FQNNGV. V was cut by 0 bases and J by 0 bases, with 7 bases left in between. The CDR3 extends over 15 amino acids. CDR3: CASSLDAGSTDTQYF. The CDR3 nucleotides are TGTGCCAGCAGCTTAGATGCCGGGAGCACAGATACGCAGTATTTT.

The CDR3 coding sequence is TGTGCCAGCAGCCGTGGACAGGTGGACGGGGGCTACACCTTC. Its translation is CASSRGQVDGGYTF. This chain uses TRBV7-3 with TRBJ1-2; 7 nucleotides agree with TRBD1. This CDR3 is built from 14 residues. CDR1 and CDR2 (germline): SGHTA, FQGTGA. Unmatched junction bases numbered 11, after V lost 5 bases and J lost 8 bases.

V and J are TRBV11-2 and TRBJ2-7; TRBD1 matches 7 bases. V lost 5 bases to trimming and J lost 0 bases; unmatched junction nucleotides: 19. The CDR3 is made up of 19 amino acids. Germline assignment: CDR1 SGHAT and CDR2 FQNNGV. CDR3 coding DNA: TGTGCCAGCAGCCTTCGACCAGGGGGAGAAGGGGGTTTCTCCTACGAGCAGTACTTC. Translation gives CASSLRPGGEGGFSYEQYF.

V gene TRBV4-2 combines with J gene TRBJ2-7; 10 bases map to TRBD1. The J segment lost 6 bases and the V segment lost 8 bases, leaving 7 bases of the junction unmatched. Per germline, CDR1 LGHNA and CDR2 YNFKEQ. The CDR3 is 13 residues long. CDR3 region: CASGGQGTGEQYF. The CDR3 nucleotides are TGTGCCAGCGGGGGACAGGGGACAGGCGAGCAGTACTTC.

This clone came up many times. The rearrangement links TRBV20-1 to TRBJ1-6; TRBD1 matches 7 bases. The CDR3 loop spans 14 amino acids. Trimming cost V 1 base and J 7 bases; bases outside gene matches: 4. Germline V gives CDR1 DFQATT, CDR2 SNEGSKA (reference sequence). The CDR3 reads CSARVGQANSPLHF. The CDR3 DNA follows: TGCAGTGCTAGAGTAGGACAGGCCAATTCACCCCTCCACTTT.

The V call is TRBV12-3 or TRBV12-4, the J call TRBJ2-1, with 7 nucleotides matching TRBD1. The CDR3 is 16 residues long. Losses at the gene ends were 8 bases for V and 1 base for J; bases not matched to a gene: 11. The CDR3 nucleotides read TGTGCCAGCGGCCCAGACAGGGAGTGGTCCTACAATGAGCAGTTCTTC. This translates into CASGPDREWSYNEQFF.

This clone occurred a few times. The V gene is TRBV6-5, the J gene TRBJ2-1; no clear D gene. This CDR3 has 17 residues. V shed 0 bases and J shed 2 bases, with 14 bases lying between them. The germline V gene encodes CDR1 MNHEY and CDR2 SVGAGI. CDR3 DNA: TGTGCCAGCAGTTACTCTCTCCGACGTAAAACCTACAATGAGCAGTTCTTC. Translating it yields CASSYSLRRKTYNEQFF.

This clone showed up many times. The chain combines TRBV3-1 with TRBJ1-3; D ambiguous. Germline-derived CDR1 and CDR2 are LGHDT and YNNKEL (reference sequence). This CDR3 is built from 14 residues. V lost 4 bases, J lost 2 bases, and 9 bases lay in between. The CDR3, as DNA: TGTGCCAGCAGCCCGCTCGCGGCTGGAAACACCATATATTTT. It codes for CASSPLAAGNTIYF.

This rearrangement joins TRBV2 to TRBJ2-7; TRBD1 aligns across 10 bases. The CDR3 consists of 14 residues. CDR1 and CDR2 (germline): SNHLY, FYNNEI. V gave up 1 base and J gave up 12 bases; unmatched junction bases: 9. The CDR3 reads CASSEEGQGESRYF. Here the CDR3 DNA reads TGTGCCAGCAGTGAAGAAGGACAGGGGGAAAGCCGGTACTTC.